The clone carrying this T cell receptor beta chain was counted at least ten times. Its antigen remains unidentified. The entry originates in a study of T cells in Graves' hyperthyroidism and ophthalmopathy. Study as a whole: Prior to any treatment, at the point of initial diagnosis, peripheral blood was collected. The study's findings and limits: Clonotypes that were expanded in thyroid above 0.001 mostly appeared in blood too. A model of 13 V-J pairs discriminated ophthalmopathy from stable hyperthyroidism.

RNA transcripts gave rise to amplified TCR beta CDR3 regions. The HTBI set primed first-round TCR CDR3 RT-PCR. TCRdb re-called the multiplex PCR reads with MiXCR, one entry per CDR3 protein. The sample yields about 570,000 distinct CDR3 sequences, approximately 15% seen once. V lost 1 base and J 4 bases, leaving 8 bases between the germline ends. CDR3 size: 14 residues. Hyperthyroidism, newly diagnosed and lasting under 2 months, affected patients aged 18 to 65. The J gene is TRBJ2-1, the V gene TRBV12-3 or TRBV12-4; the D gene is possibly TRBD2 (5 bases). What was sequenced was blood. This receptor was obtained from a woman in her thirties or forties with Graves' hyperthyroidism. The CDR3 loop is CASSLGERYNEQFF. CDR3 DNA: TGTGCCAGCAGTTTAGGGGAGAGGTACAATGAGCAGTTCTTC.